The rows below give T cell receptor beta chains drawn from one sample of a study of T-cell memory formation after mild COVID-19. TCRdb analysed the 5' RACE reads with MiXCR anew, one entry per CDR3 protein. Of around 530,000 distinct CDR3 sequences listed, roughly 22% are singletons. The sequenced sample was PBMCs or a T cell subset sorted from them (not recorded which). These receptors all come from an adult woman who had mild COVID-19 (a few samples of this study predate the infection). Cell type and time point are not known. Each CDR3 is given with its conserved first and last residue. Each record gives: CDR3 length, J gene, V gene, CDR3 protein.

16	TRBJ1-2	TRBV7-2	CASSPTGTGSLYGYTF
13	TRBJ2-5	TRBV24-1	CATSEGLSMAQYF
13	TRBJ2-1	TRBV18	CASSQGTGSEQFF
18	TRBJ1-4	TRBV11-2	CASRVSGRLLGANEKLFF
16	TRBJ1-5	TRBV19	CASSPPLWTGSEPQHF
15	TRBJ1-5	TRBV7-2	CASSFGQNSNQPQHF
15	TRBJ2-1	TRBV5-1	CASSLGQRGFDEQFF
16	TRBJ2-5	TRBV15	CATSREGQGAGETQYF
16	TRBJ2-3	TRBV20-1	CSASPRGLAVTDTQYF
17	TRBJ1-5	TRBV19	CASSEGVGKGSNQPQHF
17	TRBJ1-6	TRBV20-1	CSASHLLVDRVVSPLHF
16	TRBJ2-3	TRBV5-1	CASSLEGTVYTDTQYF
14	TRBJ1-4	TRBV7-9	CASSVTGANEKLFF
12	TRBJ2-3	TRBV6-5	CASSSVRDTQYF
14	TRBJ2-1	TRBV27	CASRRQGGSGEQFF
13	TRBJ1-1	TRBV29-1	CSVADTLRNEAFF
16	TRBJ2-1	TRBV7-6	CASSLARTENDNEQFF
13	TRBJ1-2	TRBV18	CASSPEENYGYTF
13	TRBJ2-7	TRBV27	CASSFLRGEEQYF
13	TRBJ1-1	TRBV7-9	CASSFTGLAEAFF
13	TRBJ1-2	TRBV24-1	CATSAENMWGYTF
17	TRBJ2-2	TRBV7-2	CASSLSHGSQGTGELFF
13	TRBJ1-1	TRBV12-3/TRBV12-4	CASSPFGDSEAFF
14	TRBJ2-7	TRBV7-6	CASSLEKGRNEQYF
15	TRBJ2-7	TRBV11-2	CASSSGPSVVGEQYF
16	TRBJ2-2	TRBV7-7	CASSLERGAYTGELFF
16	TRBJ2-7	TRBV4-1	CASSQERLAGIYEQYF
14	TRBJ2-3	TRBV15	CATSREILPDTQYF
14	TRBJ2-3	TRBV20-1	CSASTSSSSDTQYF
14	TRBJ2-3	TRBV4-1	CASSQAPGPDTQYF
15	TRBJ1-2	TRBV3-1	CASSQEYGRTYGYTF
14	TRBJ2-3	TRBV6-5	CASREGRRTDTQYF
13	TRBJ1-1	TRBV12-3/TRBV12-4	CASSPGRGTEAFF
16	TRBJ2-3	TRBV6-2/TRBV6-3	CASSSYSGRNTDTQYF
17	TRBJ2-2	TRBV7-2	CATPEGVSGVHTGELFF
13	TRBJ2-5	TRBV29-1	CSLGAGLQETQYF
15	TRBJ2-3	TRBV4-1	CASSQLSVAPDTQYF
13	TRBJ2-1	TRBV7-9	CASGESSYNEQFF
12	TRBJ2-2	TRBV7-9	CASSFSAGELFF
15	TRBJ2-1	TRBV5-1	CASSPTPLPYNEQFF
15	TRBJ2-2	TRBV6-6	CASSYFLQGPGELFF